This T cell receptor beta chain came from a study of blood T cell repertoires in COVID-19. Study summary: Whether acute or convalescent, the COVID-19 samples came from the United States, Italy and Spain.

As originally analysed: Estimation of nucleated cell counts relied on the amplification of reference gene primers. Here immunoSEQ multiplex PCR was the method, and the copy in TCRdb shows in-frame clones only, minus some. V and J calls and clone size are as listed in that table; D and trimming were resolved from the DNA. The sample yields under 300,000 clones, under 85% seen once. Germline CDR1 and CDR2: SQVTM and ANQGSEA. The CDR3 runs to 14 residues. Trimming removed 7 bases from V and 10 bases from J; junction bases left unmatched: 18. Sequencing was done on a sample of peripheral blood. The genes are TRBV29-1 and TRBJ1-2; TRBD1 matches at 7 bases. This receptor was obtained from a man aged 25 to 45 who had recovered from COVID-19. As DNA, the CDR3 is TGCAGCGCTACCCCGTTGGACAGGTCTCTGGCCTACACCTTC. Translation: CSATPLDRSLAYTF.